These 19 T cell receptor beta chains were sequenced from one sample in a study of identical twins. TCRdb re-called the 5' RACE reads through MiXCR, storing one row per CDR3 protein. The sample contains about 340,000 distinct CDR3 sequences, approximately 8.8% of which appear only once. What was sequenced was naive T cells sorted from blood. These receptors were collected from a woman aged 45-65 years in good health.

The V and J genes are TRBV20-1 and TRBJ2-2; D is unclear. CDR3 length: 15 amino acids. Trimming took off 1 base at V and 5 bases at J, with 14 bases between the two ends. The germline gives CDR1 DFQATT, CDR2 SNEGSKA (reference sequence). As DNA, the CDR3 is TGCAGTGCTAGAGGGCCCCTCGGAGTAACCGGGGAGCTGTTTTTT. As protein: CSARGPLGVTGELFF.

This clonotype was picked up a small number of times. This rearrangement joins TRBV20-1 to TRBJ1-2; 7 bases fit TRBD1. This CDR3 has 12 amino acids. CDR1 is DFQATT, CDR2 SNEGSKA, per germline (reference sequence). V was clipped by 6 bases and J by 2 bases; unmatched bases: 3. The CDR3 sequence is CSALQGNYGYTF. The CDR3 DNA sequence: TGCAGTGCGTTACAGGGGAACTATGGCTACACCTTC.

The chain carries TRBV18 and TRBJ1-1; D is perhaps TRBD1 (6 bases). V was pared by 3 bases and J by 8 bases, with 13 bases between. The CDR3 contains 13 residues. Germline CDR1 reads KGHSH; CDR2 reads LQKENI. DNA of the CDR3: TGTGCCAGCTCACCCGGAAGGGGGTTAGAAGCTTTCTTT. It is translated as CASSPGRGLEAFF. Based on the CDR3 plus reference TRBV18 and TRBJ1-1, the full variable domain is NAGVMQNPRHLVRRRGQEARLRCSPMKGHSHVYWYRQLPEEGLKFMVYLQKENIIDESGMPKERFSAEFPKEGPSILRIQQVVRGDSAAYFCASSPGRGLEAFFGQGTRLTVV.

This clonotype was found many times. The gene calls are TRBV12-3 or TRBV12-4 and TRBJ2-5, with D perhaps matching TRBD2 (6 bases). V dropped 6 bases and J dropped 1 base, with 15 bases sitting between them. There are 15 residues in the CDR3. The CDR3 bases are TGTGCCAGCAGACCGGGAGAAAGGGGCCAAGAGACCCAGTACTTC. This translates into CASRPGERGQETQYF.

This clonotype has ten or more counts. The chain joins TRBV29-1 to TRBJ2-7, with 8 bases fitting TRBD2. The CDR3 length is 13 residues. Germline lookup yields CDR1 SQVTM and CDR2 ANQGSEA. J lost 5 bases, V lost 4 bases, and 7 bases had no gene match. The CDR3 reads CSVATAGEHEQYF. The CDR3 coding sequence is TGCAGCGTTGCGACAGCGGGAGAACACGAGCAGTACTTC.

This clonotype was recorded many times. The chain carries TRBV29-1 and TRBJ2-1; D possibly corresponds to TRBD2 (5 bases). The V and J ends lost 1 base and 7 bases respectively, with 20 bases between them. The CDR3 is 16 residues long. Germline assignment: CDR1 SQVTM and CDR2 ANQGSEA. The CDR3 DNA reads TGCAGCGTTGAAGGATTTGGAGGAGCCCTTGGGAATGAGCAGTTCTTC. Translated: CSVEGFGGALGNEQFF.

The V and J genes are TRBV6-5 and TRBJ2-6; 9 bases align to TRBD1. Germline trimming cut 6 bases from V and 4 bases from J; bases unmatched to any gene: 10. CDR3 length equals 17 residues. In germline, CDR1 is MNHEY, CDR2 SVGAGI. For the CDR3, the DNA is TGTGCCAGCAGCGCCGGGACAGGGTCTCCCGGGGCCAACGTCCTGACTTTC. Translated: CASSAGTGSPGANVLTF.

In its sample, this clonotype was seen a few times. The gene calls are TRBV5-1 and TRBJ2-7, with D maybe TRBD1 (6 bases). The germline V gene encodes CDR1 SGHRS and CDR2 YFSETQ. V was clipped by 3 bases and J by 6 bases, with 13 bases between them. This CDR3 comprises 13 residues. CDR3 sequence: CASSSTRTAEQYF. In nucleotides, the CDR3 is TGCGCCAGCAGCTCAACAAGGACAGCCGAGCAGTACTTC.

The DNA of the CDR3 is TGTGCCAGCAGCCAAACCCTCGGGACTAGCGGGAGGGGCACCGGGGAGCTGTTTTTT. This sequence encodes CASSQTLGTSGRGTGELFF. The V call is TRBV3-1, the J call TRBJ2-2; 16 bases are shared with TRBD2. CDR3 size: 19 residues. V gave up 2 bases and J gave up 4 bases; unmatched junction bases: 7. Germline V CDR1 and CDR2: LGHDT, YNNKEL (reference sequence).

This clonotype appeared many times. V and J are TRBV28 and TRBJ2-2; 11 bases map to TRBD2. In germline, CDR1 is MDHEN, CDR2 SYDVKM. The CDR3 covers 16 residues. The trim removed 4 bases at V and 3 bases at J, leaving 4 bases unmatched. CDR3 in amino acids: CASSSLAGGYTGELFF. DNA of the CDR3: TGTGCCAGCAGTTCTTTAGCGGGAGGGTACACCGGGGAGCTGTTTTTT.

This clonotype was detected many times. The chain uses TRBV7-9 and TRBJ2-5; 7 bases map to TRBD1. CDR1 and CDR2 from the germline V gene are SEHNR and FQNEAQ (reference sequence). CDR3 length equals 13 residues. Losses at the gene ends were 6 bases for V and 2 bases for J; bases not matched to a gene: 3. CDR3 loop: CASSSDRQETQYF. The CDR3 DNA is TGTGCCAGCAGTTCGGACAGGCAAGAGACCCAGTACTTC.

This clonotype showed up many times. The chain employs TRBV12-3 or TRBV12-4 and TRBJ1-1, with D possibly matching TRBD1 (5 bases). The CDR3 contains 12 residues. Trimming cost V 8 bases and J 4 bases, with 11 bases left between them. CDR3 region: CASWAGITEAFF. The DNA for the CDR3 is TGTGCCAGCTGGGCAGGGATCACTGAAGCTTTCTTT.

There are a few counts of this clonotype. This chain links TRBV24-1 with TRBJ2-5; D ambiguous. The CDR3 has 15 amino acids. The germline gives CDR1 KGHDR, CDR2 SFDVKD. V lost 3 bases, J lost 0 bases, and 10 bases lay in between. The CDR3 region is CATSDPTEYQETQYF. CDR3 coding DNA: TGTGCCACCAGTGATCCGACTGAGTACCAAGAGACCCAGTACTTC.

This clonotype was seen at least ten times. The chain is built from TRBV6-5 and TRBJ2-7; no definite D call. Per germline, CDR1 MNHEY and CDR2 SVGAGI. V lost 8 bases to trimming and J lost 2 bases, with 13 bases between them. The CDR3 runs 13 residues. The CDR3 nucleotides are TGTGCCAGCTTGCGGTTTTCTCCCTACGAGCAGTACTTC. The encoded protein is CASLRFSPYEQYF.

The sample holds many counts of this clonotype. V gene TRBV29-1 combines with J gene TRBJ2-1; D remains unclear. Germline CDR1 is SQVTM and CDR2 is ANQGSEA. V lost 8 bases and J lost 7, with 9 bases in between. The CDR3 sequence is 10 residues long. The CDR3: CSYLPNEQFF. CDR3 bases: TGCAGCTACCTCCCGAATGAGCAGTTCTTC.

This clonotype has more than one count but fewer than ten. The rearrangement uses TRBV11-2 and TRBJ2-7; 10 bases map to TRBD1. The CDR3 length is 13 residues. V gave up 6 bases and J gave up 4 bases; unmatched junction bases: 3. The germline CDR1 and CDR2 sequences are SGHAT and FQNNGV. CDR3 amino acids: CASRDRGGYEQYV. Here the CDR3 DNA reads TGTGCCAGCAGGGACAGGGGGGGGTACGAGCAGTACGTC.

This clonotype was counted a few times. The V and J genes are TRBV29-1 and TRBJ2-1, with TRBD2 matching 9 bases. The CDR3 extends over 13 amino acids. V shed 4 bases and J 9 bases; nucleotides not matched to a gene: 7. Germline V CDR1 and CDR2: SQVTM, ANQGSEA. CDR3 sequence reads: CSVVASGTLEQFF. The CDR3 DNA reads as TGCAGCGTTGTGGCTAGCGGGACGCTTGAGCAGTTCTTC.

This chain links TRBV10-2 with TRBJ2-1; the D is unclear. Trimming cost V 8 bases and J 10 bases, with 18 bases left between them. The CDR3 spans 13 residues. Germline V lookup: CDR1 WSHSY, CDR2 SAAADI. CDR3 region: CASQEVGPREQFF. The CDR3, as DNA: TGCGCCAGCCAAGAGGTCGGGCCACGAGAGCAGTTCTTC.

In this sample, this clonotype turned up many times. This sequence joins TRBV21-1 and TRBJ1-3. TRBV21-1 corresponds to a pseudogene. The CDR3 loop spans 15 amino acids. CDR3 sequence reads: CASSKGEGPGNTIYF. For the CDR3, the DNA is TGTGCCAGCAGCAAAGGAGAGGGGCCCGGAAACACCATATATTTT.